The rows below give T cell receptor beta chains drawn from one sample of a study of blood T cell repertoires in COVID-19. Here immunoSEQ multiplex PCR was the method, and the copy in TCRdb shows in-frame clones only, minus some. The sample holds roughly 240,000 clones; about 80% are singletons and the top ten take approximately 4%. Sequencing was done on a sample of PBMCs or T cells enriched from blood (not recorded which). These receptors originate from a middle-aged woman who had been exposed to COVID-19. CDR3s leave out the opening cysteine and the closing phenylalanine or tryptophan. A D gene is named only where the DNA matches it firmly.

- | TRBJ1-1 | TRBV3-1/TRBV3-2 | ASSQAGVRGTEAF
- | TRBJ1-3 | TRBV9 | ASVSWSSGNTIY
TRBD2 | TRBJ2-3 | TRBV10-3 | ATAGTSGSTDMQY
TRBD1 | TRBJ1-2 | TRBV7-2 | ASSLRGDRAYGYT
TRBD1 | TRBJ2-2 | TRBV24-1 | ATSDPTGGLSGELF
TRBD1 | TRBJ1-6 | TRBV19 | ASSIQGADNSPLH
- | TRBJ1-2 | TRBV2 | ASFDRNYGYT
- | TRBJ2-1 | TRBV4-3 | ASSPGGRGSYNEQF
- | TRBJ1-3 | TRBV12-3/TRBV12-4 | ASTGDTTAIY
TRBD1 | TRBJ2-3 | TRBV19 | ASSTDRVSTDTQY
TRBD1 | TRBJ1-1 | TRBV27 | ASGLQGAEAF
TRBD1 | TRBJ1-2 | TRBV24-1 | ATSTGDYGYT
- | TRBJ1-2 | TRBV5-1 | ASSFTGSNYGYT
TRBD1 | TRBJ1-1 | TRBV3-1/TRBV3-2 | ASSLTGTAQGLLRAF
- | TRBJ2-2 | TRBV2 | ASSPHGGTNTGELF
- | TRBJ1-5 | TRBV7-9 | ASSLGGLNQPQH
- | TRBJ1-2 | TRBV21-1 | ASSVSTSFYGYT
- | TRBJ1-1 | TRBV13 | ASSLEAGDVGTEAF
- | TRBJ1-2 | TRBV6-5 | ASSSPVLNYGYT
- | TRBJ2-7 | TRBV30 | AWSVGLRSYEQY
TRBD2 | TRBJ2-7 | TRBV18 | ASSPPLAGGLSEQY
TRBD2 | TRBJ2-5 | TRBV7-8 | ASSEYPGLLQKETQY
- | TRBJ2-1 | TRBV5-5 | ASSLVASDEQF
- | TRBJ2-1 | TRBV5-8 | ASSLVGQNYNEQF
TRBD1 | TRBJ2-7 | TRBV28 | ASSLNPDRAYEQY
TRBD2 | TRBJ2-3 | TRBV3-1/TRBV3-2 | ASSQEATSGSTDTQY
- | TRBJ1-2 | TRBV28 | ASSRTGNYGYT
TRBD2 | TRBJ2-2 | TRBV5-1 | ASSPRTSGVAGELF
TRBD1 | TRBJ1-2 | TRBV9 | ASSGEDRGPGYT
- | TRBJ1-1 | TRBV5-1 | ASSGGASNTEAF
- | TRBJ1-2 | TRBV5-6 | ASSLDSYGYT
- | TRBJ2-7 | TRBV7-9 | ASSLAVGSSYEQY
TRBD1 | TRBJ1-5 | TRBV6-1 | ASSDDIRQGSSAQH
TRBD2 | TRBJ2-3 | TRBV28 | AGRTSGTTDTQY
- | TRBJ1-5 | TRBV30 | AWTPGGYSNQPQH